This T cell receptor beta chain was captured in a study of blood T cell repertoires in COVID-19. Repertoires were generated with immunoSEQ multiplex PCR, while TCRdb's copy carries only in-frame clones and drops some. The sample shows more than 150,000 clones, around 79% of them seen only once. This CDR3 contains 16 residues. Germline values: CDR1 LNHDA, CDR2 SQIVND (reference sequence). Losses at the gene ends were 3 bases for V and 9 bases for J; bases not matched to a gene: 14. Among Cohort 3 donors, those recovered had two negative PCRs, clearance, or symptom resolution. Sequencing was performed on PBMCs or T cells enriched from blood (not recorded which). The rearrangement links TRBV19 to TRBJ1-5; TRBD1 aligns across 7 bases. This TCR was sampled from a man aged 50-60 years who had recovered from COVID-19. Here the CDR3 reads CASSMVFQGDLRPQHF. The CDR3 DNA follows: TGTGCCAGTAGTATGGTATTCCAGGGGGACTTAAGGCCCCAGCATTTT.